Listed below are T cell receptor beta chains from one sample, sequenced in a study of vaccination and CD4 T cells after COVID-19. No antigens are known for them. One entry per CDR3 protein, called by TCRdb with MiXCR from the PCR reads. The repertoire holds over 9,500 distinct CDR3 sequences, with roughly 26% as singletons. The sequencing sample was made of cultured CD4+ T cells from blood. These receptors were collected from a human donor with COVID-19. The CDR3 runs from the conserved cysteine through the conserved F or W. A D gene is named only where the DNA matches it firmly. Size values are once, few and many counts, or a class for expanded clones, and some rows have none.

V gene	J gene	clone size	D gene	CDR3 protein	CDR3 DNA
TRBV12-3/TRBV12-4	TRBJ1-5	NA	NA	CASSPGWGQPQHF	TGTGCCAGCAGTCCTGGCTGGGGTCAGCCCCAGCATTTT
TRBV6-1	TRBJ1-2	medium-sized	NA	CASSVSAGFYGYTF	TGTGCCAGCAGTGTCTCGGCAGGTTTCTATGGCTACACCTTC
TRBV12-3/TRBV12-4	TRBJ1-2	NA	NA	CASSPARVVYGYTF	TGTGCCAGCAGCCCCGCTCGGGTAGTCTATGGCTACACCTTC
TRBV6-1	TRBJ2-5	NA	TRBD1	CASSNPGQQETQYF	TGTGCCAGCAGTAACCCGGGACAGCAAGAGACCCAGTACTTC
TRBV6-1	TRBJ2-3	once	NA	CASSTGLMGTDTQYF	TGTGCCAGCAGCACCGGACTAATGGGCACAGATACGCAGTATTTT
TRBV20-1	TRBJ2-5	NA	TRBD2	CSAEGLARTYQETQYF	TGCAGTGCTGAGGGACTAGCGAGGACGTACCAAGAGACCCAGTACTTC
TRBV24-1	TRBJ2-7	NA	TRBD1	CATSGAGTGSYEQYF	TGTGCCACCAGTGGGGCCGGGACAGGGAGCTACGAGCAGTACTTC
TRBV14	TRBJ2-7	once	TRBD1	CASSQTDRVSSYEQYF	TGTGCCAGCAGCCAGACGGACAGGGTCAGCTCCTACGAGCAGTACTTC
TRBV20-1	TRBJ2-2	few	NA	CSARDLRLNAGELFF	TGCAGTGCTAGAGATCTCAGACTTAACGCCGGGGAGCTGTTTTTT
TRBV19	TRBJ2-1	NA	NA	CASGGGSYNEQFF	TGTGCCAGTGGAGGGGGCTCCTACAATGAGCAGTTCTTC
TRBV11-3	TRBJ2-5	NA	NA	CASSLTGETQYF	TGTGCCAGCAGCCTAACAGGAGAGACCCAGTACTTC
TRBV5-1	TRBJ2-1	large	NA	CASSSNTFSYNEQFF	TGCGCCAGCAGCTCTAACACGTTCTCCTACAATGAGCAGTTCTTC
TRBV7-2	TRBJ2-5	NA	TRBD1	CASSPRSSGTGVETQYF	TGTGCCAGCAGCCCGCGTAGCTCCGGGACAGGGGTAGAGACCCAGTACTTC
TRBV11-3	TRBJ2-7	few	NA	CASSLVDRIGIISYEQYF	TGTGCCAGCAGCTTAGTCGATCGAATAGGTATCATCTCCTACGAGCAGTACTTC
TRBV5-1	TRBJ1-1	NA	NA	CASSLGATANTEAFF	TGCGCCAGCAGCTTGGGGGCGACAGCGAACACTGAAGCTTTCTTT
TRBV4-1	TRBJ2-4	NA	NA	CASSQYGAQGKNIQYF	TGCGCCAGCAGCCAATATGGGGCACAGGGCAAAAACATTCAGTACTTC
TRBV6-1	TRBJ1-5	NA	NA	CASTPSGNNQPQHF	TGTGCCAGCACCCCCTCGGGGAACAATCAGCCCCAGCATTTT
TRBV7-2	TRBJ2-1	NA	NA	CASSSRPQENEQFF	TGTGCCAGCAGCTCCCGCCCTCAGGAAAATGAGCAGTTCTTC
TRBV7-2	TRBJ1-2	NA	NA	CASSLRLGGYTF	TGTGCCAGCAGCCTGAGGTTGGGAGGCTACACCTTC
TRBV7-9	TRBJ1-1	NA	NA	CASSFLGSEAFF	TGTGCCAGCAGCTTTCTCGGGAGTGAAGCTTTCTTT
TRBV6-1	TRBJ2-3	NA	NA	CASSELTDTQYF	TGTGCCAGCAGTGAGCTCACAGATACGCAGTATTTT
TRBV5-1	TRBJ2-3	NA	TRBD2	CASSLGSGGLADTQYF	TGCGCCAGCAGCTTGGGTTCGGGGGGGCTGGCAGATACGCAGTATTTT
TRBV5-8	TRBJ2-7	NA	TRBD1	CASSLAGTGMSEQYF	TGTGCCAGCAGCTTGGCCGGGACAGGGATGAGTGAGCAGTACTTC